This is a list of T cell receptor beta chains from one sample in a study of cytomegalovirus exposure and HLA in healthy donors. The protocol was immunoSEQ multiplex PCR, while the TCRdb copy is restricted to in-frame clones and leaves out a portion. The sample totals roughly 84,000 clones. The source material was PBMCs. These receptors all stem from a man in his fifties or sixties in good health and CMV-seronegative. CDR3s include the opening cysteine and the closing phenylalanine or tryptophan. The D gene is left open where the match is weak.

length | J | D | V | CDR3 | DNA
13 | TRBJ2-5 | - | TRBV6-5 | CASSYPGVETQYF | TGTGCCAGCAGTTACCCGGGGGTAGAGACCCAGTACTTC
15 | TRBJ1-1 | - | TRBV7-9 | CASSPKSRGGTEAFF | TGTGCCAGCAGCCCGAAATCCAGGGGTGGCACTGAAGCTTTCTTT
14 | TRBJ2-1 | TRBD2 | TRBV10-1 | CASSESPSGDEQFF | TGCGCCAGCAGTGAGTCTCCTAGCGGGGATGAGCAGTTCTTC
14 | TRBJ1-1 | - | TRBV7-9 | CASSQQAVNTEAFF | TGTGCCAGCAGCCAACAGGCCGTGAACACTGAAGCTTTCTTT
15 | TRBJ2-1 | TRBD2 | TRBV7-2 | CASRGSGLAGDEQFF | TGTGCCAGCCGCGGATCGGGACTAGCGGGGGATGAGCAGTTCTTC
14 | TRBJ1-1 | - | TRBV5-4 | CASSLIGGDTEAFF | TGTGCCAGCAGCTTGATCGGGGGGGACACTGAAGCTTTCTTT
14 | TRBJ2-1 | TRBD1 | TRBV2 | CASSEQWDSNEQFF | TGTGCCAGCAGTGAACAATGGGACAGCAATGAGCAGTTCTTC
15 | TRBJ2-5 | TRBD1 | TRBV9 | CASSGGGQGMETQYF | TGTGCCAGCAGCGGAGGAGGACAGGGAATGGAGACCCAGTACTTC
11 | TRBJ1-1 | - | TRBV20-1 | CSGRRNTEAFF | TGCAGTGGTAGGAGGAACACTGAAGCTTTCTTT
15 | TRBJ1-5 | TRBD1 | TRBV7-9 | CASSKTGGADQPQHF | TGTGCCAGCAGCAAGACAGGGGGTGCTGATCAGCCCCAGCATTTT
17 | TRBJ2-1 | TRBD2 | TRBV7-8 | CASSLGGGGGTYNEQFF | TGTGCCAGCAGCTTAGGGGGTGGCGGGGGAACCTACAATGAGCAGTTCTTC
15 | TRBJ1-2 | - | TRBV6-5 | CASSYSLDISYGYTF | TGTGCCAGCAGTTACTCTTTGGACATTTCCTATGGCTACACCTTC
13 | TRBJ1-2 | - | TRBV5-1 | CASSLAGDYGYTF | TGCGCCAGCAGCTTGGCAGGGGACTATGGCTACACCTTC
17 | TRBJ2-7 | - | TRBV5-3 | CARSLVFMGLKSYEQYF | TGTGCCAGAAGCTTGGTTTTTATGGGCCTAAAGTCCTACGAGCAGTACTTC
14 | TRBJ2-3 | - | TRBV15 | CATRNRVSTDTQYF | TGTGCCACCAGAAACAGAGTAAGCACAGATACGCAGTATTTT
14 | TRBJ2-2 | - | TRBV27 | CASNGMSGTGELFF | TGTGCCAGCAACGGGATGTCAGGCACCGGGGAGCTGTTTTTT
14 | TRBJ2-1 | - | TRBV5-1 | CASSLRSSIGPGFF | TGCGCCAGCAGCCTAAGATCTTCGATTGGCCCGGGGTTCTTC
14 | TRBJ2-7 | TRBD1 | TRBV9 | CASSPWDRPYEQYF | TGTGCCAGCAGCCCATGGGACAGGCCCTACGAGCAGTACTTC
18 | TRBJ2-5 | TRBD2 | TRBV4-1 | CASSVGWSGEAGQETQYF | TGCGCCAGCAGCGTCGGGTGGAGCGGGGAAGCGGGCCAAGAGACCCAGTACTTC
14 | TRBJ2-7 | - | TRBV9 | CASSKTGNSYEQYF | TGTGCCAGCAGTAAGACAGGTAACTCCTACGAGCAGTACTTC
17 | TRBJ2-5 | TRBD2 | TRBV5-4 | CASSSPSGGALKETQYF | TGTGCCAGCAGCTCCCCTAGCGGGGGGGCGTTAAAAGAGACCCAGTACTTC
15 | TRBJ1-2 | TRBD1 | TRBV28 | CASSLWTGGLYGYTF | TGTGCCAGCAGTTTATGGACAGGGGGATTATATGGCTACACCTTC
16 | TRBJ2-5 | TRBD2 | TRBV28 | CASSFGSSGGRETQYF | TGTGCCAGCAGTTTCGGTTCTAGCGGGGGTAGGGAGACCCAGTACTTC